One sample yielded the 9 T cell receptor beta chains listed below, sequenced in a study of shared clonotypes between healthy human individuals. Naive CD8 cells comprised CD45RO-negative, CCR7-positively selected cells, excluding terminally differentiated effector memory CD45RA+ cells. TCRdb's copy holds only in-frame clones and misses some; the assay was immunoSEQ multiplex PCR. The sample has some 2.1 million clones; 93% are singletons. Sequencing input: naive CD8+ T cells from PBMCs. These receptors originate from a man aged 18 to 35 in good health. Some clones in this sample may be carry-over from other donors' samples.

This chain links TRBV5-1 with TRBJ1-4; possible D gene TRBD1, 5 bases. The CDR3 contains 14 residues. V lost 0 bases and J 7 bases, leaving 10 bases between the germline ends. Germline V lookup: CDR1 SGHRS, CDR2 YFSETQ. The CDR3 sequence is CASSLEVRGEKLFF. CDR3 DNA sequence: TGCGCCAGCAGCTTGGAAGTAAGGGGTGAAAAACTGTTTTTT. The entire variable domain, with the rest obtained from reference TRBV5-1 and TRBJ1-4, is as follows: KAGVTQTPRYLIKTRGQQVTLSCSPISGHRSVSWYQQTPGQGLQFLFEYFSETQRNKGNFPGRFSGRQFSNSRSEMNVSTLELGDSALYLCASSLEVRGEKLFFGSGTQLSVL.

The chain uses TRBV28 and TRBJ1-1; D is possibly TRBD1 (6 bases). V was clipped by 6 bases and J by 4 bases, with 15 bases between them. The CDR3 covers 14 residues. Per the germline V gene, CDR1 is MDHEN and CDR2 is SYDVKM. DNA for the CDR3: TGTGCCAGCAGCGTGGGACAACTAATCACTGAAGCTTTCTTT. Amino acids: CASSVGQLITEAFF.

This clone was recorded a few times. The chain employs TRBV7-6 and TRBJ2-6; D is uncertain. CDR1 and CDR2 from the germline V gene are SGHVS and FNYEAQ. The V end lost 5 bases, the J end lost 6 bases, and 8 bases lay between the germline ends. This CDR3 is 13 amino acids long. The CDR3 region is CASSHPSANVLTF. CDR3 DNA: TGTGCCAGCAGCCACCCCTCGGCCAACGTCCTGACTTTC.

The genes are TRBV2 and TRBJ2-7, with D tentatively TRBD1 (5 bases). The CDR3 contains 16 residues. Per germline, CDR1 SNHLY and CDR2 FYNNEI. Between the trimmed V and J ends, which lost 8 bases and 3 bases, there was a span of 23 bases. The DNA for the CDR3 is TGTGCCAGCGCACGGCCTAATGAGACAGATTACTACGAGCAGTACTTC. Translated, it gives CASARPNETDYYEQYF.

The genes are TRBV2 and TRBJ2-7, with D tentatively TRBD1 (6 bases). Germline lookup yields CDR1 SNHLY and CDR2 FYNNEI. The CDR3 has 13 amino acids. V lost 4 bases, J lost 4 bases, and 11 bases lay in between. The CDR3 DNA sequence: TGTGCCAGCAGTGGGGGGCCCCTTTACGAGCAGTACTTC. Amino acids: CASSGGPLYEQYF.

The chain couples TRBV11-2 to TRBJ2-1, with TRBD2 as a possible D gene (5 bases). This CDR3 contains 14 residues. The V end was cut by 1 base, the J end by 6 bases, with 10 bases between. CDR1 and CDR2 from the germline V gene are SGHAT and FQNNGV. CDR3 protein: CASSLVSSGNEQFF. For the CDR3, the DNA is TGTGCCAGCAGCTTAGTGTCAAGCGGCAATGAGCAGTTCTTC.

This clone was counted a single time. The J gene is TRBJ1-1, the V gene TRBV5-1, with 9 bases lining up with TRBD1. V lost 4 bases and J lost 2; bases outside the gene matches: 6. The CDR3 covers 15 residues. Germline CDR1 and CDR2: SGHRS and YFSETQ. The CDR3 nucleotides read TGCGCCAGCAGCACCTGGACAGGGGAAAACACTGAAGCTTTCTTT. Encoded protein: CASSTWTGENTEAFF.

This chain links TRBV5-5 with TRBJ1-4, with a weak D call TRBD1 (6 bases). The length of the CDR3 is 15 residues. Germline CDR1 reads SGHKS; CDR2 reads YYEKEE (reference sequence). Trimming left V 4 bases short and J 3 bases short, with 13 bases between. DNA of the CDR3: TGTGCCAGCAGCCTCTTGGGGGCTTCTAATGAAAAACTGTTTTTT. Amino acids: CASSLLGASNEKLFF.

The rearrangement links TRBV19 to TRBJ2-3; no firm D call. CDR3 length equals 13 residues. Germline CDR1 is LNHDA and CDR2 is SQIVND (reference sequence). V was pared by 10 bases and J by 5 bases, with 16 bases between. The CDR3, as DNA: TGTGCCACACAACGTCAAAACCGAGATACGCAGTATTTT. Translating gives CATQRQNRDTQYF.